This T cell receptor (beta chain) emerged from a study of blood T cell repertoires in COVID-19. The V gene lost 5 bases and the J gene lost 0 bases, with 10 bases spanning the gap. The CDR3 is made up of 14 amino acids. The V gene's germline CDR1 is SGHAT and CDR2 FQDESV (reference sequence). Sequencing used immunoSEQ multiplex PCR; TCRdb keeps in-frame clones, though not all of them. Among 89,000 or so clones, roughly 84% were seen once, and the ten largest hold around 12%. The TCR comes from a human donor in a cohort sampled during active COVID-19. This rearrangement joins TRBV11-1 to TRBJ1-1, with a tentative D call TRBD1 (6 bases). Sequenced: peripheral blood. CDR3 amino acids: CASSLGGVNTEAFF. DNA of the CDR3: TGTGCCAGCAGCCTAGGGGGGGTGAACACTGAAGCTTTCTTT. Using reference TRBV11-1 and TRBJ1-1 for the parts outside the CDR3, the full variable domain is EAEVAQSPRYKITEKSQAVAFWCDPISGHATLYWYRQILGQGPELLVQFQDESVVDDSQLPKDRFSAERLKGVDSTLKIQPAELGDSAMYLCASSLGGVNTEAFFGQGTRLTVV.